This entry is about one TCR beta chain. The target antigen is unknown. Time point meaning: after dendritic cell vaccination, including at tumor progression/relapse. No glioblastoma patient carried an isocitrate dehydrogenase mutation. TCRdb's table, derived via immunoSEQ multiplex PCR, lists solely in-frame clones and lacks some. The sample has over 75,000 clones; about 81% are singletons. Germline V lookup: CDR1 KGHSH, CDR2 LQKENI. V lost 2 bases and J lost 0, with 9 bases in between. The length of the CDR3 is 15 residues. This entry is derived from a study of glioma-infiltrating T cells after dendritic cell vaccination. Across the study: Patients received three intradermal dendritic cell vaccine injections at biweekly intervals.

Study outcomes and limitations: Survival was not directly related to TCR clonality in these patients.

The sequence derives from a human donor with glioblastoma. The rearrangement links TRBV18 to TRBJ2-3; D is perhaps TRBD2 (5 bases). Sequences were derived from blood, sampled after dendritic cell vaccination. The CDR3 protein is CASSPGGISTDTQYF. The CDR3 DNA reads TGTGCCAGCTCACCAGGAGGAATCAGCACAGATACGCAGTATTTT.